The rows below give T cell receptor beta chains drawn from one sample of a study of T cell responses to AZD1222 COVID-19 vaccine. Sequencing was performed with immunoSEQ multiplex PCR; in TCRdb, only in-frame clones are kept and a portion is missing. The sample shows around 80,000 clones, 70% to 90% of them seen only once. The sample was peripheral blood, taken 28 days after the second AZD1222 dose. All receptors come from an adult who received the AZD1222 COVID-19 vaccine. The CDR3 runs from the conserved cysteine through the conserved F or W. The D gene is left open where the match is weak.

d_gene,v_gene,j_gene,CDR3aa,CDR3nt
NA,TRBV24-1,TRBJ2-2,CATSESGGIPNTGELFF,TGTGCCACCAGTGAATCAGGGGGGATACCGAACACCGGGGAGCTGTTTTTT
NA,TRBV5-5,TRBJ1-3,CASSVEGISGNTIYF,TGTGCCAGCAGCGTCGAAGGGATCTCTGGAAACACCATATATTTT
NA,TRBV11-2,TRBJ2-7,CASRKGTYEQYF,TGTGCCAGCAGAAAAGGGACCTACGAGCAGTACTTC
TRBD2,TRBV5-1,TRBJ2-1,CASSLTAGGQYNEQFF,TGCGCCAGCAGCTTGACAGCGGGAGGCCAATACAATGAGCAGTTCTTC
NA,TRBV3-1/TRBV3-2,TRBJ2-7,CASSPGPASYEQYF,TGTGCCAGCAGCCCCGGACCCGCCTCCTACGAGCAGTACTTC
TRBD2,TRBV7-9,TRBJ2-7,CASSIGTSGTPYEQYF,TGTGCCAGCAGCATTGGGACTAGCGGGACTCCTTACGAGCAGTACTTC
NA,TRBV7-8,TRBJ2-1,CASSTWGSEYNEQFF,TGTGCCAGCAGCACTTGGGGGAGCGAGTACAATGAGCAGTTCTTC
NA,TRBV18,TRBJ2-2,CASSPSGGGTNTGELFF,TGTGCCAGCTCACCATCCGGTGGCGGGACCAACACCGGGGAGCTGTTTTTT
NA,TRBV5-1,TRBJ1-2,CASSTRQTYGYTF,TGCGCCAGCAGCACCCGACAAACTTATGGCTACACCTTC
TRBD2,TRBV9,TRBJ2-1,CASSGTSGYNEQFF,TGTGCCAGCAGCGGGACTAGCGGGTACAATGAGCAGTTCTTC
NA,TRBV9,TRBJ1-5,CASSFRDNNQPQHF,TGTGCCAGCAGCTTCCGGGACAATAATCAGCCCCAGCATTTT
NA,TRBV7-9,TRBJ1-6,CASSSSSGGGNSPLHF,TGTGCCAGCAGCTCCTCCTCCGGGGGAGGTAATTCACCCCTCCACTTT
TRBD1,TRBV15,TRBJ1-5,CATSQLDRAPRQPQHF,TGTGCCACCAGTCAACTCGACAGGGCACCCAGGCAGCCCCAGCATTTT
TRBD2,TRBV7-3,TRBJ2-2,CASSPQGGSTGELFF,TGTGCCAGCAGCCCCCAGGGCGGGAGTACCGGGGAGCTGTTTTTT
NA,TRBV6-2/TRBV6-3,TRBJ1-2,CASSYGTGPTLRGYTF,TGTGCCAGCAGTTACGGCACAGGGCCGACCCTCCGCGGCTACACCTTC
NA,TRBV5-4,TRBJ2-7,CASREEGLVGEQYF,TGTGCCAGCAGGGAGGAGGGTTTAGTAGGTGAGCAGTACTTC
NA,TRBV2,TRBJ1-1,CASRAISGRGTEAFF,TGTGCCAGCAGGGCGATATCAGGGCGGGGCACTGAAGCTTTCTTT